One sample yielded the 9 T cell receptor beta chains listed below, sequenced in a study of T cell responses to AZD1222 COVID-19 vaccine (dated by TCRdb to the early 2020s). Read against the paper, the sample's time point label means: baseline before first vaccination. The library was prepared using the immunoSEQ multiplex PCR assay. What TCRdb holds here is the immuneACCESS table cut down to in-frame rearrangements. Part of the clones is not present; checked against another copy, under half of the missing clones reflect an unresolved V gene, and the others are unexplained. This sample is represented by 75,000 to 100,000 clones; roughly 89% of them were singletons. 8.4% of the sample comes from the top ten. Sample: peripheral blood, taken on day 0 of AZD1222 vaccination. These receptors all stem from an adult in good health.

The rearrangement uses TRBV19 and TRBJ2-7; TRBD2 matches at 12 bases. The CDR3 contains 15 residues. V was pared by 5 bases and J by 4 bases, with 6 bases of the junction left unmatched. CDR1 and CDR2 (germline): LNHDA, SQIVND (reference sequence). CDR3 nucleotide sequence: TGTGCCAGTAGTCCTTCTAGCGGGGGGGATTACGAGCAGTACTTC. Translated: CASSPSSGGDYEQYF.

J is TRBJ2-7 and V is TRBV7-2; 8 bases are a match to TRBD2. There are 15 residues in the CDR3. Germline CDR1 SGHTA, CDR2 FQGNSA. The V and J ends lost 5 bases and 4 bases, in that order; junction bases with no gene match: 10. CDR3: CASSTHLAGQYEQYF. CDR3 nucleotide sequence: TGTGCCAGCAGCACCCACCTAGCGGGCCAATACGAGCAGTACTTC.

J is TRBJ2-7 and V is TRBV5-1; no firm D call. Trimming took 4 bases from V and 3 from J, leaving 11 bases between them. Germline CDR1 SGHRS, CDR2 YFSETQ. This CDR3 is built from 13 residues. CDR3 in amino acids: CASSPVSYYEQYF. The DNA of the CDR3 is TGCGCCAGCAGCCCCGTCTCTTACTACGAGCAGTACTTC.

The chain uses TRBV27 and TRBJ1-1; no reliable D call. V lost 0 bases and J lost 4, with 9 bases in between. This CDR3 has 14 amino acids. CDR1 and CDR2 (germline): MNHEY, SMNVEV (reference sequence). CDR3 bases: TGTGCCAGCAGTTTATCGAGCGTGGGCACTGAAGCTTTCTTT. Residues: CASSLSSVGTEAFF.

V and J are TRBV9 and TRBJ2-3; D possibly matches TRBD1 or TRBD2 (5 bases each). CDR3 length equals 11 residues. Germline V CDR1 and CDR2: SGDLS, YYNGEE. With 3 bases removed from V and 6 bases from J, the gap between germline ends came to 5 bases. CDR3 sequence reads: CASSGGDTQYF. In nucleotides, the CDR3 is TGTGCCAGCAGCGGGGGGGATACGCAGTATTTT.

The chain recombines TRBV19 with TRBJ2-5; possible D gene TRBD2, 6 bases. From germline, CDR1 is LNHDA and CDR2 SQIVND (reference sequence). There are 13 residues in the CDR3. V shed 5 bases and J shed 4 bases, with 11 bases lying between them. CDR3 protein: CASSARRAETQYF. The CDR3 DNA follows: TGTGCCAGTAGTGCCCGGAGGGCAGAGACCCAGTACTTC.

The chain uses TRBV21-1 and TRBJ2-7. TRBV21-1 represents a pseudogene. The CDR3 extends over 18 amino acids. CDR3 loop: CASSKEVEVQESKSEQYF. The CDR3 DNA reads TGTGCCAGCAGCAAAGAAGTAGAAGTTCAGGAGTCAAAAAGCGAGCAGTACTTC.

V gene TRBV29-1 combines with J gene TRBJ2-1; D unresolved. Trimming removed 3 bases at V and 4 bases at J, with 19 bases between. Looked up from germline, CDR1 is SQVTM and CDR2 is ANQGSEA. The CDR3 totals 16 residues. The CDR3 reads CSVDRSVMAPYNEQFF. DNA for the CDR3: TGCAGCGTTGACCGGTCAGTAATGGCACCATACAATGAGCAGTTCTTC.

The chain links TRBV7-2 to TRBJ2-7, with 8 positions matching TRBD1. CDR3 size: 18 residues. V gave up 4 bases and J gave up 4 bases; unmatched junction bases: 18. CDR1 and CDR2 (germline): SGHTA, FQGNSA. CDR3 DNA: TGTGCCAGCAGCTACATCAGGGGGCCAGGGGGCGCGGGTTACGAGCAGTACTTC. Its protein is CASSYIRGPGGAGYEQYF.